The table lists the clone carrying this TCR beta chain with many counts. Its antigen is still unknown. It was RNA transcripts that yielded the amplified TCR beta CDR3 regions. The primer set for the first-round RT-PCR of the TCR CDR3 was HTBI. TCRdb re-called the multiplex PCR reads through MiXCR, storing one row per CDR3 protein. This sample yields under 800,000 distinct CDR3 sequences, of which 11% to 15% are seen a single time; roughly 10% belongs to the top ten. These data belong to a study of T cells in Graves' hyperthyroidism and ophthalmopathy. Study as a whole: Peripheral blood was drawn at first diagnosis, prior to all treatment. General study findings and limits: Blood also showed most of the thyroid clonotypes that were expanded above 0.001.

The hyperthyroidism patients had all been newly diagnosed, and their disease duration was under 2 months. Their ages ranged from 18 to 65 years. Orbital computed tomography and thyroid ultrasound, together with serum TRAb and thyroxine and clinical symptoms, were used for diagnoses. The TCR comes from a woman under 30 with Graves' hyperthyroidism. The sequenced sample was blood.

The CDR3 loop is CASSLHVRIPQPQHF. The DNA of the CDR3 is TGCGCCAGCAGCTTACATGTACGGATCCCCCAGCCCCAGCATTTT. The V and J genes are TRBV5-1 and TRBJ1-5, with no clear D. Germline CDR1 reads SGHRS; CDR2 reads YFSETQ. Trimming removed 2 bases at V and 7 bases at J, with 16 bases between. This CDR3 has 15 amino acids.